Following are 10 T cell receptor beta chains from one sample sequenced in a study of T cells in Graves' hyperthyroidism and ophthalmopathy. Amplification of TCR beta CDR3 regions was performed using RNA transcripts as template. First-round RT-PCR targeting the TCR CDR3 was performed with the HTBI primer set. TCRdb re-called the multiplex PCR reads through MiXCR, storing one row per CDR3 protein. This repertoire shows about 400,000 distinct CDR3 sequences, roughly 14% found once; its top ten account for 28%. The specimen was blood. Every receptor here comes from a woman between 18 and 29 years old with Graves' hyperthyroidism that later progressed to Graves' ophthalmopathy.

The genes are TRBV20-1 and TRBJ2-7; 7 bases align to TRBD2. This CDR3 spans 14 amino acids. Losses at the gene ends were 1 base for V and 5 bases for J; bases not matched to a gene: 8. Germline V gene sequence: CDR1 DFQATT, CDR2 SNEGSKA (reference sequence). The CDR3 is CSARGGGRVNEQYF. As DNA, the CDR3 is TGCAGTGCTAGAGGGGGTGGGAGGGTGAACGAGCAGTACTTC.

The rearrangement links TRBV9 to TRBJ2-1; D is possibly TRBD1 (6 bases). The CDR3 covers 12 residues. Germline lookup yields CDR1 SGDLS and CDR2 YYNGEE. Trimming left V 6 bases short and J 7 bases short, with 11 bases between. The CDR3 bases are TGTGCCAGCAACATCAGGGGTAATGAGCAGTTCTTC. Encoded protein: CASNIRGNEQFF.

This chain connects TRBV6-2 or TRBV6-3 to TRBJ2-3, with TRBD1 as a possible D gene (6 bases). Looked up from germline, CDR1 is MNHEY and CDR2 is SVGEGT. The ends were cut back, 5 bases at V and 7 bases at J, with 10 bases in the middle. The CDR3 length is 12 residues. CDR3 nucleotide sequence: TGTGCCAGCAGTCCAGACAGGCATACGCAGTATTTT. Residues: CASSPDRHTQYF.

The genes are TRBV2 and TRBJ1-6; 9 bases line up with TRBD1. CDR1 and CDR2 (germline): SNHLY, FYNNEI. This CDR3 has 15 amino acids. The J segment lost 5 bases and the V segment lost 10 bases, leaving 9 bases of the junction unmatched. CDR3 bases: TGTGCCACCACCGGGACAGGGTTGCATAATTCACCCCTCCACTTT. Amino acid sequence: CATTGTGLHNSPLHF.

This clonotype was found many times. This rearrangement joins TRBV11-2 to TRBJ1-1; D not resolved. This CDR3 is built from 14 residues. CDR1 and CDR2 (germline): SGHAT, FQNNGV. Trimming shortened V by 2 bases and J by 0 bases, and 7 bases separated the two germline ends. CDR3 sequence: CASSLPGLNTEAFF. The CDR3 DNA sequence: TGTGCCAGCAGCTTACCCGGGTTGAACACTGAAGCTTTCTTT.

This clonotype showed up many times. V gene TRBV28 combines with J gene TRBJ2-1; the match to TRBD2 covers 7 bases. CDR3 length: 16 residues. Germline lookup yields CDR1 MDHEN and CDR2 SYDVKM. Losses at the gene ends were 2 bases for V and 2 bases for J; bases not matched to a gene: 6. The CDR3, as DNA: TGTGCCAGCAGTTTAGAGGGCGGGAGAGCCTACAATGAGCAGTTCTTC. This codes for CASSLEGGRAYNEQFF. Drawing the rest from reference TRBV28 and TRBJ2-1, the complete variable domain is DVKVTQSSRYLVKRTGEKVFLECVQDMDHENMFWYRQDPGLGLRLIYFSYDVKMKEKGDIPEGYSVSREKKERFSLILESASTNQTSMYLCASSLEGGRAYNEQFFGPGTRLTVL.

This clonotype was seen ten or more times. This chain connects TRBV5-1 to TRBJ2-1, with D perhaps TRBD1 (6 bases). Trimming removed 4 bases at V and 2 bases at J, with 13 bases between. Germline V CDR1 and CDR2: SGHRS, YFSETQ. CDR3 length equals 15 residues. DNA of the CDR3: TGCGCCAGCAGCAGCGGACAGCCCCCCTACAATGAGCAGTTCTTC. Protein product: CASSSGQPPYNEQFF.

This clonotype was seen repeatedly, ten times or more. V is TRBV6-1 and J is TRBJ1-1, with D hard to call. Germline assignment: CDR1 MNHNS and CDR2 SASEGT. Trimming removed 6 bases from V and 3 bases from J, with 11 bases in between. This CDR3 contains 13 residues. The DNA of the CDR3 is TGTGCCAGCAGACGGGGAGCGGACACTGAAGCTTTCTTT. Its translation: CASRRGADTEAFF.

The chain uses TRBV9 and TRBJ2-2; no clear D gene. CDR1 is SGDLS and CDR2 is YYNGEE in the germline V gene. The CDR3 has 13 amino acids. The V end was cut by 1 base, the J end by 7 bases, with 8 bases between. CDR3 in DNA: TGTGCCAGCAGCGTAATGTACGGCGGGGAGCTGTTTTTT. Translation gives CASSVMYGGELFF.

The table lists this clonotype with many counts. The chain has TRBV20-1 and TRBJ1-2; a possible D gene is TRBD1 (5 bases). There are 14 residues in the CDR3. Germline assignment: CDR1 DFQATT and CDR2 SNEGSKA (reference sequence). Trimming cost V 3 bases and J 5 bases, with 16 bases left between them. The chain's CDR3 is CSASTGGERYGYTF. CDR3 sequence (DNA): TGCAGTGCTAGTACTGGGGGGGAGCGGTATGGCTACACCTTC.